These 28 T cell receptor beta chains share one sample of origin, sequenced in a study of cytomegalovirus exposure and HLA in healthy donors. The PCR made use of 60 Vbeta and 13 Jbeta primers. Produced via immunoSEQ multiplex PCR; TCRdb's table is partial and in-frame only. Among about 180,000 clones, 84% were seen once, and the ten largest hold more than 0.35%. Sequences were obtained from PBMCs. The receptor set was obtained from a boy between 2 and 10 years old in good health and CMV-seronegative.

This clone was seen once. V gene TRBV6-1 combines with J gene TRBJ2-3; D may be TRBD2 (6 bases). The CDR3 consists of 13 residues. V lost 9 bases and J lost 6, with 16 bases in between. Germline V gene lookup returns CDR1 MNHNS and CDR2 SASEGT. The CDR3 DNA reads TGTGCCAGGGGGCGGGATGGGAGGGATACGCAGTATTTT. This encodes CARGRDGRDTQYF.

This clone was counted a few times. The rearrangement links TRBV28 to TRBJ1-1; 8 positions match TRBD1. The V gene end was trimmed by 2 bases and the J gene end by 9 bases; junction bases not matched to a gene: 5. The CDR3 runs to 13 residues. In germline, CDR1 is MDHEN, CDR2 SYDVKM. This CDR3 reads CASSLRDRGKAFF. The DNA of the CDR3 is TGTGCCAGCAGTTTACGAGACAGGGGTAAAGCTTTCTTT.

V is TRBV7-9 and J is TRBJ1-1, with D possibly matching TRBD1 (5 bases). V lost 3 bases to trimming and J lost 5 bases, with 13 bases between them. The CDR3 is made up of 14 amino acids. Per germline, CDR1 SEHNR and CDR2 FQNEAQ (reference sequence). The CDR3 region is CASSLNEGRTEAFF. For the CDR3, the DNA is TGTGCCAGCAGCTTGAATGAGGGGAGGACTGAAGCTTTCTTT.

The chain combines TRBV4-2 with TRBJ2-3, with a weak D call TRBD2 (6 bases). Germline CDR1 LGHNA, CDR2 YNFKEQ. The V and J ends lost 5 bases and 4 bases respectively, with 19 bases between them. CDR3 size: 16 residues. CDR3 in DNA: TGTGCCAGCAGCGAAAGAGGAGGGAGTGGGGCAGATACGCAGTATTTT. Protein: CASSERGGSGADTQYF.

The chain uses TRBV28 and TRBJ1-5, with D unclear. V shed 2 bases and J shed 1 base, with 9 bases lying between them. The germline V gene has CDR1 MDHEN and CDR2 SYDVKM. The CDR3 sequence is 15 residues long. CDR3 in amino acids: CASSLMAESNQPQHF. The CDR3 DNA reads as TGTGCCAGCAGTTTAATGGCAGAAAGCAATCAGCCCCAGCATTTT.

The chain uses TRBV2 and TRBJ2-1; 9 positions agree with TRBD1. V lost 9 bases to trimming and J lost 3 bases; unmatched junction nucleotides: 6. Germline loops: CDR1 SNHLY, CDR2 FYNNEI. The CDR3 is made up of 14 amino acids. This chain's CDR3 is CASGGDRVYNEQFF. CDR3 nucleotides: TGTGCCAGTGGGGGGGACAGGGTCTACAATGAGCAGTTCTTC.

The genes are TRBV6-6 and TRBJ2-5, with D possibly TRBD1 on 6 matching bases. This CDR3 spans 15 amino acids. Germline CDR1 and CDR2: MNHNY and SVGAGI (reference sequence). The V gene lost 2 bases and the J gene lost 2 bases, with 12 bases spanning the gap. The CDR3: CASSYATGIQETQYF. CDR3 nucleotide sequence: TGTGCCAGCAGTTACGCCACAGGGATTCAAGAGACCCAGTACTTC.

The chain employs TRBV7-8 and TRBJ2-3; TRBD2 agrees at 9 bases. Germline trimming cut 5 bases from V and 5 bases from J; bases unmatched to any gene: 14. CDR3 length equals 17 residues. Germline CDR1 reads SGHVS; CDR2 reads FQNEAQ. The DNA for the CDR3 is TGTGCCAGCAGCCCGCTCCGGGCGGGAGGGCCGAGAGATACGCAGTATTTT. Translation: CASSPLRAGGPRDTQYF.

This clone was seen a single time. This chain connects TRBV11-2 to TRBJ2-1; 9 nucleotides agree with TRBD1. The V gene end was trimmed by 7 bases and the J gene end by 4 bases; junction bases not matched to a gene: 11. Germline CDR1 and CDR2: SGHAT and FQNNGV. The CDR3 totals 16 residues. CDR3 bases: TGTGCCAGCACCCCTTGGGGGGACAGGGAATACAATGAGCAGTTCTTC. It is translated as CASTPWGDREYNEQFF.

This rearrangement joins TRBV7-2 to TRBJ1-5; D is uncertain. The CDR3 sequence is 15 residues long. Trimming stripped 3 bases from V and 5 bases from J, with 14 bases between. Per the germline V gene, CDR1 is SGHTA and CDR2 is FQGNSA. The CDR3 region is CASSLRVGFYQPQHF. The DNA for the CDR3 is TGTGCCAGCAGCTTGCGGGTAGGCTTCTATCAGCCCCAGCATTTT.

The chain is built from TRBV7-3 and TRBJ2-2, with 8 bases matching TRBD2. Germline CDR1 reads SGHTA; CDR2 reads FQGTGA. This CDR3 is 18 amino acids long. After removal of 4 bases from V and 7 bases from J, the junction contained 17 bases not matched to a gene. In nucleotides, the CDR3 is TGTGCCAGCAGCTCGCCCCCGGGGGGCGGGAGGTCAGGCGGGGAGCTGTTTTTT. It encodes CASSSPPGGGRSGGELFF.

V usage is TRBV7-3 and J usage is TRBJ2-2, with 8 bases aligning to TRBD1. This CDR3 is built from 15 residues. With 1 base clipped from V and 6 bases from J, the junction kept 4 bases outside the gene matches. The germline CDR1 and CDR2 sequences are SGHTA and FQGTGA. This CDR3 is CASSLIGQGSGELFF. The CDR3 DNA is TGTGCCAGCAGCTTAATTGGACAGGGATCCGGGGAGCTGTTTTTT.

In this sample, this clone turned up once. The chain employs TRBV19 and TRBJ1-5; perhaps TRBD1 as D (5 bases). Trimming shortened V by 1 base and J by 3 bases, and 13 bases separated the two germline ends. CDR1 is LNHDA, CDR2 SQIVND, per germline (reference sequence). This CDR3 region has 16 residues. CDR3: CASSIVLGGFNQPQHF. CDR3 coding DNA: TGTGCCAGTAGTATAGTCTTGGGGGGGTTCAATCAGCCCCAGCATTTT.

Points on this clone: At one end the junction does not follow the germline gene, possibly because of a read error. The genes are TRBV2 and TRBJ2-5; a weak D match, TRBD1 (6 bases). Germline-derived CDR1 and CDR2 are SNHLY and FYNNEI. This CDR3 comprises 14 residues. CDR3 in amino acids: CASTSDSLEEAQYF. CDR3 nucleotides: TGTGCCAGCACCTCGGACAGTCTAGAAGAGGCCCAGTACTTC.

The chain recombines TRBV18 with TRBJ2-5; a weak D match, TRBD1 (5 bases). Germline V gene sequence: CDR1 KGHSH, CDR2 LQKENI. Trimming cost V 6 bases and J 2 bases, with 13 bases left between them. The CDR3 sequence is 14 residues long. The CDR3 is CASSPGDRQETQYF. The CDR3 DNA is TGTGCCAGCTCCCCCGGAGACAGACAAGAGACCCAGTACTTC.

The V gene is TRBV2, the J gene TRBJ2-4, with 7 bases aligning to TRBD2. The V and J ends lost 5 bases and 8 bases, in that order; junction bases with no gene match: 21. The CDR3 is made up of 18 amino acids. Germline values: CDR1 SNHLY, CDR2 FYNNEI. The CDR3 DNA sequence: TGTGCCAGCAGTCGGGGACTCGGGGCGCGGGAGTTGCGGCACATTCAGTACTTC. Protein sequence: CASSRGLGARELRHIQYF.

This chain connects TRBV6-6 to TRBJ2-2; the match to TRBD2 covers 14 bases. Germline CDR1 and CDR2: MNHNY and SVGAGI (reference sequence). Trimming at V came to 6 bases and at J to 4 bases, leaving 4 bases not matched to a gene. The CDR3 consists of 16 residues. CDR3 nucleotides: TGTGCCAGCAGACCGGGACTAGCGGGAGCCACCGGGGAGCTGTTTTTT. This translates into CASRPGLAGATGELFF.

This rearrangement joins TRBV6-9 to TRBJ2-1; D may be TRBD2 (5 bases). Germline V CDR1 and CDR2: MNHGY, SVAAGI. The V gene lost 0 bases and the J gene lost 4 bases, with 10 bases spanning the gap. This CDR3 has 15 amino acids. The chain's CDR3 is CASSYSRESYNEQFF. The CDR3 nucleotides are TGTGCCAGCAGTTATTCGAGGGAGTCATACAATGAGCAGTTCTTC.

The gene calls are TRBV13 and TRBJ2-1, with 12 bases that match TRBD2. CDR1 is PRHDT, CDR2 FYEKMQ, per germline (reference sequence). CDR3 length: 16 residues. V shed 5 bases, J shed 9 bases, and the junction held 11 bases outside the gene matches. In DNA, the CDR3 is TGTGCCAGCAGCCCCCTGACTAGCGGGAGTTTTCGTGAGCAGTTCTTC. It yields the protein CASSPLTSGSFREQFF.

This clone was seen a handful of times. The chain carries TRBV28 and TRBJ1-2; 7 nucleotides align to TRBD1. The CDR3 spans 14 residues. Germline V CDR1 and CDR2: MDHEN, SYDVKM. V trimming: 4 bases; J trimming: 7 bases; junction bases outside the gene matches: 9. Here the CDR3 DNA reads TGTGCCAGCAGTTATCACACAGGGGAATCTGGCTACACCTTC. Its translation is CASSYHTGESGYTF.

The genes are TRBV6-1 and TRBJ2-7; 11 bases align to TRBD2. Trimming cost V 3 bases and J 0 bases; bases outside gene matches: 7. The CDR3 spans 17 residues. CDR1 is MNHNS, CDR2 SASEGT, per germline. CDR3 protein: CASSDGLAGPSSYEQYF. CDR3 coding DNA: TGTGCCAGCAGTGATGGACTAGCGGGCCCGAGCTCCTACGAGCAGTACTTC.

This clone came up a few times. The CDR3 here is CASSEVGTAAYEQYF. The DNA of the CDR3 is TGTGCCAGCAGTGAAGTAGGGACAGCTGCCTACGAGCAGTACTTC. The V and J genes are TRBV6-1 and TRBJ2-7; 7 bases are shared with TRBD1. V gave up 1 base and J gave up 2 bases; unmatched junction bases: 5. The germline V gene encodes CDR1 MNHNS and CDR2 SASEGT. CDR3 length equals 15 residues.

V and J are TRBV6-5 and TRBJ1-5, with 8 bases aligning to TRBD1. Germline loops: CDR1 MNHEY, CDR2 SVGAGI. The CDR3 length is 15 residues. V was pared by 5 bases and J by 4 bases, with 7 bases of the junction left unmatched. The CDR3 coding sequence is TGTGCCAGCAGTGGGTACAGGGGGAGTAATCAGCCCCAGCATTTT. Its protein product is CASSGYRGSNQPQHF.

The chain combines TRBV5-4 with TRBJ2-1; 8 bases align to TRBD2. V trimming: 5 bases; J trimming: 1 base; junction bases outside the gene matches: 5. The CDR3 runs to 15 residues. Germline V CDR1 and CDR2: SGHNT, YYREEE (reference sequence). The CDR3 DNA reads as TGTGCCAGCAGAGGCACTAGCGGATCCTACAATGAGCAGTTCTTC. Translated: CASRGTSGSYNEQFF.

The chain links TRBV4-1 to TRBJ2-5; TRBD1 aligns across 7 bases. The DNA end lines up better with TRBJ2-7; the J call may be wrong. The germline V gene has CDR1 MGHRA and CDR2 YSYEKL. The CDR3 consists of 15 residues. CDR3 nucleotides: TGCGCCAGCAGCCAAGAGGGATGGACAGGCGACGAGCAGTACTTC. Encoded protein: CASSQEGWTGDEQYF.

This clone appeared once. The chain joins TRBV4-2 to TRBJ2-1; a possible D gene is TRBD1 (6 bases). Trimming left V 5 bases short and J 7 bases short, with 18 bases between. Looked up from germline, CDR1 is LGHNA and CDR2 is YNFKEQ. This CDR3 contains 15 residues. The CDR3 bases are TGTGCCAGCAGCGAGGGGGATCAAGTGAAGAATGAGCAGTTCTTC. It codes for CASSEGDQVKNEQFF.

This clone was recorded once. At one end, the junction sequence differs from germline, possibly due to a read error. The chain links TRBV27 to TRBJ2-2; a weak D match, TRBD1 (8 bases). The CDR3 is 15 amino acids. The germline gives CDR1 MNHEY, CDR2 SMNVEV (reference sequence). For the CDR3, the DNA is TGTGCCAGCAGGCTACAGGGGGGGAACGCCGGGGAGCTGTTTTTT. It codes for CASRLQGGNAGELFF.

The chain combines TRBV5-6 with TRBJ2-7; D uncertain. Trimming cost V 2 bases and J 3 bases, with 18 bases left between them. Germline V gene sequence: CDR1 SGHDT, CDR2 YYEEEE. The length of the CDR3 is 16 residues. In DNA, the CDR3 is TGTGCCAGCAGCTTTCCTACCGGGTCCCTAGGCTACGAGCAGTACTTC. The encoded protein is CASSFPTGSLGYEQYF.